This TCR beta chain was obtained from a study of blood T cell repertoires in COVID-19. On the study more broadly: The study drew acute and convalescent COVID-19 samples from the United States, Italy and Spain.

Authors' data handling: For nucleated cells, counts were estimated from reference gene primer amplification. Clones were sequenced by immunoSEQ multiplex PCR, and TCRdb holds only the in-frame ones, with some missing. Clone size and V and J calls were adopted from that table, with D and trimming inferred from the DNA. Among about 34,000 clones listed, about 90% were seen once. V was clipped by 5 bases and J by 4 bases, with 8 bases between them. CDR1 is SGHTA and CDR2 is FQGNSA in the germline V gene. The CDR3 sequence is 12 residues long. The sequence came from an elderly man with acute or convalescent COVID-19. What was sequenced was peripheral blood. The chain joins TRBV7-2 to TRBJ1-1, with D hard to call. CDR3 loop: CASSRRGTEAFF. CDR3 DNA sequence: TGTGCCAGCAGCCGTCGAGGCACTGAAGCTTTCTTT.